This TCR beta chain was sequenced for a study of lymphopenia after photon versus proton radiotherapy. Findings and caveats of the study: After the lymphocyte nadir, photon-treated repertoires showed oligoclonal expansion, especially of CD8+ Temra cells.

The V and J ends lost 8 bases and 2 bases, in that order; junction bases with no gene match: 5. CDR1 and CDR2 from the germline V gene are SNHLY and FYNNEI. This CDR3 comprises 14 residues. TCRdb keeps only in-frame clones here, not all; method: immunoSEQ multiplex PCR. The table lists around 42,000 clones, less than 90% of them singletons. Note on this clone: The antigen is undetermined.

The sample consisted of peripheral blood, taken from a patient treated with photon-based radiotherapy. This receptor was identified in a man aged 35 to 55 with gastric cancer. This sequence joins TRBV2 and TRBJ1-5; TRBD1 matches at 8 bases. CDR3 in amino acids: CASSGQGGNQPQHF. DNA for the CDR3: TGTGCCAGCTCCGGACAGGGCGGCAATCAGCCCCAGCATTTT.